This is a list of T cell receptor beta chains from one sample in a study of T cells after yellow fever vaccination. TCRdb re-called the 5' RACE reads with MiXCR, one entry per CDR3 protein. There are around 530,000 distinct CDR3 sequences in the sample; around a sixth occur only once, and approximately 15% lies in the top ten. The material sequenced was PBMCs, taken 5 days after the first yellow fever vaccination. Every receptor here comes from a man between 18 and 35 years old who received the YFV17D yellow fever vaccine. The CDR3 runs from the conserved cysteine through the conserved F or W. The D gene is left open where the match is weak. Clone size, where shown, is once, few, many, or a class for clones that have expanded.

.	TRBV12-3/TRBV12-4	.	TRBJ1-6	CASSASGGGSYNSPLHF	TGTGCCAGCAGTGCGTCCGGGGGTGGCTCCTATAATTCACCCCTCCACTTT
.	TRBV12-3/TRBV12-4	.	TRBJ1-5	CASSPQGVNQPQHF	TGTGCCAGCAGTCCACAGGGAGTCAATCAGCCCCAGCATTTT
few	TRBV5-1	.	TRBJ1-4	CASSPGSGLSEKLFF	TGCGCCAGCAGCCCAGGATCCGGGCTTAGTGAAAAACTGTTTTTT
.	TRBV25-1	TRBD1	TRBJ1-6	CASNRGGSLSPLHF	TGTGCCAGCAACAGGGGGGGGTCTTTGTCACCCCTCCACTTT
.	TRBV6-4	.	TRBJ2-3	CASSDLGTDTQYF	TGTGCCAGCAGTGACTTGGGGACAGATACGCAGTATTTT
.	TRBV5-1	TRBD1	TRBJ2-1	CASSPNPLWDSIFPPLLKQFF	TGCGCCAGCAGTCCGAACCCGCTGTGGGACAGTATATTTCCCCCTCTTTTGAAGCAGTTCTTC
once	TRBV20-1	TRBD1	TRBJ1-5	CSASRGLEQPQHF	TGCAGTGCGAGCAGGGGGCTGGAACAGCCCCAGCATTTT
.	TRBV10-3	.	TRBJ2-7	CAISKNLGAYEQYF	TGTGCCATCAGTAAGAACCTAGGGGCCTACGAGCAGTACTTC
.	TRBV20-1	.	TRBJ1-2	CSAFRDNVGNYGYTF	TGCAGTGCTTTCCGGGATAACGTTGGAAACTATGGCTACACCTTC
.	TRBV6-2/TRBV6-3	.	TRBJ2-7	CASVSLGLDYEQYF	TGTGCCAGCGTCAGCTTGGGATTGGACTACGAGCAGTACTTC